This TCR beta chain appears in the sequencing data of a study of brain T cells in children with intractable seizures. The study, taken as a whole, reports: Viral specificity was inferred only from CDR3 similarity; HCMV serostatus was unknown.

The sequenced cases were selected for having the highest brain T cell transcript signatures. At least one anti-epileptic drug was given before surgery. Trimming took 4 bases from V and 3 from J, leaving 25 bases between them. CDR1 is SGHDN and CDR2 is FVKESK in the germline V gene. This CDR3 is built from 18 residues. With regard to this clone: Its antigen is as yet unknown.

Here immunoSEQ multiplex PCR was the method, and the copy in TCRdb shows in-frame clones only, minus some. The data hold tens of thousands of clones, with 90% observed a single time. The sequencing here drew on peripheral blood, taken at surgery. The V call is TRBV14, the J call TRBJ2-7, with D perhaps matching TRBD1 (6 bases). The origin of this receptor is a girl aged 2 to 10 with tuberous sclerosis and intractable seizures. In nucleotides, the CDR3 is TGTGCCAGCAGCCCGTACAAGGGGCCGACAGGAGGCCTCTACGAGCAGTACTTC. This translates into CASSPYKGPTGGLYEQYF. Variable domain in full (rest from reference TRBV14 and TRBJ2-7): EAGVTQFPSHSVIEKGQTVTLRCDPISGHDNLYWYRRVMGKEIKFLLHFVKESKQDESGMPNNRFLAERTGGTYSTLKVQPAELEDSGVYFCASSPYKGPTGGLYEQYFGPGTRLTVT.